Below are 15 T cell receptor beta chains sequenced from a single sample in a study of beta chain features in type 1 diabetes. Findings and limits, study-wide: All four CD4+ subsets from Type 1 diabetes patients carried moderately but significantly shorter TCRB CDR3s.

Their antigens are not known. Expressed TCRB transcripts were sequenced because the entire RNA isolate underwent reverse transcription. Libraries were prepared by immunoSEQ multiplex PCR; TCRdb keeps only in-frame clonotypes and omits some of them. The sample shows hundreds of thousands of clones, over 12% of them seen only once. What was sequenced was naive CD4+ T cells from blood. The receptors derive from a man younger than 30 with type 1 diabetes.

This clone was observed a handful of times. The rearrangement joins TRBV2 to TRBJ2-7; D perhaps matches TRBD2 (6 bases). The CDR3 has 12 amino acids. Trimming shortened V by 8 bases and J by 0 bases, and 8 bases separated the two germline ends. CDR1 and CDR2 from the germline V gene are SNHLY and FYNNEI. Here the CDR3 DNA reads TGTGCCAGCCAGCGGGCCTCCTACGAGCAGTACTTC. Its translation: CASQRASYEQYF.

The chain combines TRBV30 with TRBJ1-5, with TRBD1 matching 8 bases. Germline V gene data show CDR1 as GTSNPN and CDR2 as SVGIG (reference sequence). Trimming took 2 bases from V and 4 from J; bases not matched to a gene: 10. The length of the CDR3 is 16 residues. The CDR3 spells CAWSTRQGKANQPQHF. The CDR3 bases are TGTGCCTGGAGTACAAGACAGGGGAAAGCAAATCAGCCCCAGCATTTT.

The CDR3 region is CASSAATGGTYEQYF. In nucleotides, the CDR3 is TGTGCCAGCAGTGCTGCGACGGGAGGAACCTACGAGCAGTACTTC. This sequence joins TRBV6-6 and TRBJ2-7; 7 positions match TRBD2. With V trimmed by 5 bases and J by 2 bases, 9 bases remained unmatched. The germline V gene has CDR1 MNHNY and CDR2 SVGAGI (reference sequence). This CDR3 has 15 amino acids.

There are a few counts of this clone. In DNA, the CDR3 is TGTGCCAGCAGTGGACTAGCGGGTCTCACAGATACGCAGTATTTT. It yields the protein CASSGLAGLTDTQYF. V usage is TRBV9 and J usage is TRBJ2-3; 11 bases are a match to TRBD2. Germline V gene lookup returns CDR1 SGDLS and CDR2 YYNGEE. The CDR3 totals 15 residues. V lost 5 bases and J lost 2; bases outside the gene matches: 4.

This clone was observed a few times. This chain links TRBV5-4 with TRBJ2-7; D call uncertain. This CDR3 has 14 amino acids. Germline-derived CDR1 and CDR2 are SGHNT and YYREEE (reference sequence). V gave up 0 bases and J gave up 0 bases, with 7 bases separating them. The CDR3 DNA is TGTGCCAGCAGCTTGGCTGGCAGCTCCTACGAGCAGTACTTC. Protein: CASSLAGSSYEQYF. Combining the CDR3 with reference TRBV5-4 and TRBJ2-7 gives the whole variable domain ETGVTQSPTHLIKTRGQQVTLRCSSQSGHNTVSWYQQALGQGPQFIFQYYREEENGRGNFPPRFSGLQFPNYSSELNVNALELDDSALYLCASSLAGSSYEQYFGPGTRLTVT.

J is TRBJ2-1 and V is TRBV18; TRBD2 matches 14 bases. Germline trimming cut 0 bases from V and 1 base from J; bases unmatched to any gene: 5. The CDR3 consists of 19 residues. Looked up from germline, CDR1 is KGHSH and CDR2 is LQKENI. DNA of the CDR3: TGTGCCAGCTCACCACCCGGACTAGCGGGAGGTAGTTCCTACAATGAGCAGTTCTTC. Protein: CASSPPGLAGGSSYNEQFF.

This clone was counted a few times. The CDR3 nucleotides are TGCGCCAGCAGTGAGGCCAGCTCCTACAATGAGCAGTTCTTC. It encodes CASSEASSYNEQFF. This chain joins TRBV10-2 and TRBJ2-1, with no clear D. The CDR3 is 14 amino acids. V was clipped by 2 bases and J by 0 bases, with 5 bases between them. Looked up from germline, CDR1 is WSHSY and CDR2 is SAAADI.

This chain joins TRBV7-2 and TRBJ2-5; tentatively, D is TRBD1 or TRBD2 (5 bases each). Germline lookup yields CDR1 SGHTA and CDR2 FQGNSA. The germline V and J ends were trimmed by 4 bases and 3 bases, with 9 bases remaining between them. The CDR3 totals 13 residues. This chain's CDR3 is CASSWDGEETQYF. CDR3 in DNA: TGTGCCAGCAGCTGGGACGGGGAAGAGACCCAGTACTTC.

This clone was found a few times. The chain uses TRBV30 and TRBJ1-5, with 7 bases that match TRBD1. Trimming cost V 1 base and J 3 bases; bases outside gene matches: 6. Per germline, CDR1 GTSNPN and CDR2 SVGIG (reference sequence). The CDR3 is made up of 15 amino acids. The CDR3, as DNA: TGTGCCTGGAGTGGGGGACAGTCCATCAATCAGCCCCAGCATTTT. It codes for CAWSGGQSINQPQHF.

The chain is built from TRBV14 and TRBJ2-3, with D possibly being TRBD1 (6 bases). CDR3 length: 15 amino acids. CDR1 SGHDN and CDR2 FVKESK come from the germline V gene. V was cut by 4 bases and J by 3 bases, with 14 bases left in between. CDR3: CASSPQGWGTDTQYF. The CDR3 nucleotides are TGTGCCAGCAGCCCTCAGGGGTGGGGGACAGATACGCAGTATTTT.

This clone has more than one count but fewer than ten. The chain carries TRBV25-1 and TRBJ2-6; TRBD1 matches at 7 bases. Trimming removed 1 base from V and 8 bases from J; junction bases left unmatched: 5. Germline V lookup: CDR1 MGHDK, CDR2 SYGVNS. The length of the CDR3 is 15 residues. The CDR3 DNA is TGTGCCAGCAGTGAATTAGACAGGGAGCCCAACGTCCTGACTTTC. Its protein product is CASSELDREPNVLTF.

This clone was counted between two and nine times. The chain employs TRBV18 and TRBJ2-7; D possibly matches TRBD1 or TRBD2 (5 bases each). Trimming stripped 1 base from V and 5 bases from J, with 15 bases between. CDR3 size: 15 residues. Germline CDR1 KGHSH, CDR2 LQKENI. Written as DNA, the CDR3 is TGTGCCAGCTCACCACAAAGAGGGGTTCCTAACGAGCAGTACTTC. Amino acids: CASSPQRGVPNEQYF.

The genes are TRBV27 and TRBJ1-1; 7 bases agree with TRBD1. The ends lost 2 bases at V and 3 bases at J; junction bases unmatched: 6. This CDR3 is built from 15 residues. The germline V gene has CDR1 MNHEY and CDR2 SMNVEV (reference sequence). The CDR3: CASSLLRQGDTEAFF. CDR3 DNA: TGTGCCAGCAGTTTACTTCGACAGGGCGACACTGAAGCTTTCTTT.

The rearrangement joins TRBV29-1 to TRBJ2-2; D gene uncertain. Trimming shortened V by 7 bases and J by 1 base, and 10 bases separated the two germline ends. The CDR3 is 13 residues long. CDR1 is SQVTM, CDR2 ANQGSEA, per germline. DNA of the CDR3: TGCAGCGCCCATGACGTGAACACCGGGGAGCTGTTTTTT. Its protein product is CSAHDVNTGELFF.

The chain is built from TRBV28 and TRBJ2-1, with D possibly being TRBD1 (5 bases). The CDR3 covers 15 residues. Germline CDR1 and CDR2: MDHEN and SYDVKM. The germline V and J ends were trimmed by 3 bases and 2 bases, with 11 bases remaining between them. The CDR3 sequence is CASSFVQGPYNEQFF. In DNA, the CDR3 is TGTGCCAGCAGTTTCGTCCAGGGCCCCTACAATGAGCAGTTCTTC.